The clone carrying this T cell receptor (beta chain) occurred a few times. Its antigen is unknown. The V segment lost 4 bases and the J segment 4 bases; nucleotides outside the gene matches: 3. There are 14 residues in the CDR3. CDR1 is SGHNT, CDR2 YYREEE, per germline (reference sequence). This sample stems from a study of Graves' ophthalmopathy and Graves' hyperthyroidism. Findings of the study overall: Most thyroid clonotypes with frequency above 0.001 were detected in blood too.

Having ophthalmopathy, the donors showed moderate-to-severe activity, CAS ≥3 and NOSPECS ≥4, with disease lasting under 3 months. From RNA, the CDR3 regions of TCR beta chains were amplified and sequenced. The workflow started with a first-round RT-PCR run with HTBI primers and then moved on to a second-round multiplex PCR. TCRdb itself ran the multiplex PCR reads through MiXCR, one entry per CDR3 protein. The data show approximately 700,000 distinct CDR3 sequences, roughly 39% seen once. V gene TRBV5-4 combines with J gene TRBJ1-2; 11 nucleotides agree with TRBD1. The clonotype comes from an adult man with Graves' ophthalmopathy. The material sequenced was peripheral blood. CDR3: CASSPDRGPYGYTF. In nucleotides, the CDR3 is TGTGCCAGCAGCCCGGACAGGGGGCCCTATGGCTACACCTTC.